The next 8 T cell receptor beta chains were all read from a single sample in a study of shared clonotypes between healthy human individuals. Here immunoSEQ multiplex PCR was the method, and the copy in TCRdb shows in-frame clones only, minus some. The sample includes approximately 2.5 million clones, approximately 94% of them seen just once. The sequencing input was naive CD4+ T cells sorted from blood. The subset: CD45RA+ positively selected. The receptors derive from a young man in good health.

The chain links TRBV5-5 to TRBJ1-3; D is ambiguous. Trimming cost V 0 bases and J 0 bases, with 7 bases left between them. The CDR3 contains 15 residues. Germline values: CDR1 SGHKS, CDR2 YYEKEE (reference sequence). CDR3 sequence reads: CASSLATLSGNTIYF. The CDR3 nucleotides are TGTGCCAGCAGCTTGGCTACTCTCTCTGGAAACACCATATATTTT. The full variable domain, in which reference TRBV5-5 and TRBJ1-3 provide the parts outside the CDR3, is DAGVTQSPTHLIKTRGQQVTLRCSPISGHKSVSWYQQVLGQGPQFIFQYYEKEERGRGNFPDRFSARQFPNYSSELNVNALLLGDSALYLCASSLATLSGNTIYFGEGSWLTVV.

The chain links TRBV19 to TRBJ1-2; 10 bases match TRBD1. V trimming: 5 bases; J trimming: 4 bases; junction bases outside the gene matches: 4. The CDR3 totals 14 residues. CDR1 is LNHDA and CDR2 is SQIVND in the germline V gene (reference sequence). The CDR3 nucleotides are TGTGCCAGTAGTGGGACAGGGGCGGCCTATGGCTACACCTTC. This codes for CASSGTGAAYGYTF.

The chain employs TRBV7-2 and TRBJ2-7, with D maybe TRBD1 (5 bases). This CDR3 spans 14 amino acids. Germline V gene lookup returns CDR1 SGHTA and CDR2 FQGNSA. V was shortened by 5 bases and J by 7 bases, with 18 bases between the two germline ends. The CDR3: CASSLTAGIGEQYF. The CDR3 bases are TGTGCCAGCAGCCTCACAGCAGGGATCGGGGAGCAGTACTTC.

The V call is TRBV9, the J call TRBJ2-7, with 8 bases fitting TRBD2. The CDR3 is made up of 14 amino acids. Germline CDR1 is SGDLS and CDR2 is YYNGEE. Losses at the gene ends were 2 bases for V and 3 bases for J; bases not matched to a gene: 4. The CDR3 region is CASSVSGKNYEQYF. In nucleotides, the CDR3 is TGTGCCAGCAGCGTTAGCGGGAAGAACTACGAGCAGTACTTC.

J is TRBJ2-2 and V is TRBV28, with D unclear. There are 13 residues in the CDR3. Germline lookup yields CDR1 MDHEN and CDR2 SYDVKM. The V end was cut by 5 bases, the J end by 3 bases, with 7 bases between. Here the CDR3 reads CASSRDYTGELFF. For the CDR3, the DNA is TGTGCCAGCAGTAGGGATTACACCGGGGAGCTGTTTTTT.

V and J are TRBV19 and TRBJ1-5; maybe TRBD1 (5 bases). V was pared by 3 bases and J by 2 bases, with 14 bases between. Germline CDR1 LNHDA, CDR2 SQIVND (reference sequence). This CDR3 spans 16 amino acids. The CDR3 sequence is CASSMFGAPGNQPQHF. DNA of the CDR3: TGTGCCAGTAGTATGTTTGGGGCGCCGGGCAATCAGCCCCAGCATTTT.

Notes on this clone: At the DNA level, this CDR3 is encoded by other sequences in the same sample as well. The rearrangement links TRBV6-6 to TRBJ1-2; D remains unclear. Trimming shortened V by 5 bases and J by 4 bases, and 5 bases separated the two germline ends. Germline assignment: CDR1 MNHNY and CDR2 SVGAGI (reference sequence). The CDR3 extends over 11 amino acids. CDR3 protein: CASSSGYGYTF. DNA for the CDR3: TGTGCCAGCAGTAGCGGCTATGGCTACACCTTC.

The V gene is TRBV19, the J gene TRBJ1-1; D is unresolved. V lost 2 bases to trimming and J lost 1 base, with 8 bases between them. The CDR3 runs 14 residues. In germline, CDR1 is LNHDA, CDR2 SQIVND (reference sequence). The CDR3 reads CASSIRQANTEAFF. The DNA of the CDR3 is TGTGCCAGTAGTATACGGCAGGCGAACACTGAAGCTTTCTTT. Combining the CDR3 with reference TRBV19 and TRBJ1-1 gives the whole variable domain DGGITQSPKYLFRKEGQNVTLSCEQNLNHDAMYWYRQDPGQGLRLIYYSQIVNDFQKGDIAEGYSVSREKKESFPLTVTSAQKNPTAFYLCASSIRQANTEAFFGQGTRLTVV.